The 23 T cell receptor beta chains listed next were all sequenced from one sample in a study of blood T cells in healthy people across ages. Alongside a J-beta primer mix, a sample-barcoded 5' primer served in a second PCR lasting about 6 to 11 cycles. One entry per CDR3 protein results from TCRdb running MiXCR on the 5' RACE reads. This sample has about 640,000 distinct CDR3 sequences, with 45% to 65% found just once. The sample comprised blood. Source of these receptors: a man aged 55 to 70 in good health.

The chain employs TRBV10-3 and TRBJ2-2, with D uncertain. V shed 0 bases and J shed 0 bases, with 8 bases lying between them. The CDR3 covers 16 residues. The germline V gene encodes CDR1 ENHRY and CDR2 SYGVKD. Written as DNA, the CDR3 is TGTGCCATCAGTGAGTCGGGCAGCGCGAACACCGGGGAGCTGTTTTTT. This codes for CAISESGSANTGELFF.

J is TRBJ2-5 and V is TRBV4-1; maybe TRBD2 (7 bases). The ends were cut back, 3 bases at V and 6 bases at J, with 20 bases in the middle. The CDR3 has 16 residues. Germline CDR1 MGHRA, CDR2 YSYEKL. This CDR3 is CASSQAFRGGAKTQYF. Here the CDR3 DNA reads TGCGCCAGCAGCCAGGCCTTTAGGGGGGGGGCGAAGACCCAGTACTTC.

The chain carries TRBV29-1 and TRBJ2-7; D is uncertain. Germline CDR1 is SQVTM and CDR2 is ANQGSEA. Trimming took off 6 bases at V and 2 bases at J, with 8 bases between the two ends. CDR3 length: 11 amino acids. The CDR3 nucleotides are TGCAGCGTCCAGGAGCCCTACGAGCAGTACTTC. Protein: CSVQEPYEQYF.

The V call is TRBV20-1, the J call TRBJ2-5, with D tentatively TRBD1 (6 bases). The CDR3 totals 13 residues. Deletions cut 6 bases from V and 1 base from J, with 12 bases between. CDR1 and CDR2 from the germline V gene are DFQATT and SNEGSKA (reference sequence). The CDR3, as DNA: TGCAGTGCCACCGGACAGACCCAAGAGACCCAGTACTTC. Protein: CSATGQTQETQYF.

CDR3: CASSARMNVETQYF. In DNA form, the CDR3 reads TGTGCCAGTAGTGCCCGGATGAACGTGGAGACCCAGTACTTC. This chain links TRBV19 with TRBJ2-5; D uncertain. CDR3 size: 14 residues. Between the trimmed V and J ends, which lost 5 bases and 5 bases, there was a span of 15 bases. Looked up from germline, CDR1 is LNHDA and CDR2 is SQIVND (reference sequence).

CDR3 loop: CSVEGWGAGVGDEQFF. The CDR3 bases are TGCAGCGTTGAGGGCTGGGGGGCAGGGGTGGGAGATGAGCAGTTCTTC. V and J are TRBV29-1 and TRBJ2-1, with D perhaps given as TRBD1 or TRBD2 (6 bases each). The germline V gene encodes CDR1 SQVTM and CDR2 ANQGSEA. The V gene lost 3 bases and the J gene lost 8 bases, with 23 bases spanning the gap. This CDR3 comprises 16 residues.

The chain carries TRBV10-3 and TRBJ2-1; 9 bases match TRBD1. From germline, CDR1 is ENHRY and CDR2 SYGVKD. The CDR3 spans 13 residues. With 6 bases clipped from V and 4 bases from J, the junction kept 1 base outside the gene matches. CDR3 sequence (DNA): TGTGCCATCAGGACAGGGGGATACAATGAGCAGTTCTTC. Translated, it gives CAIRTGGYNEQFF.

The count of this clonotype is one. This chain uses TRBV2 with TRBJ2-1, with D possibly TRBD2 on 6 matching bases. Germline V lookup: CDR1 SNHLY, CDR2 FYNNEI. Trimming took off 4 bases at V and 7 bases at J, with 17 bases between the two ends. The CDR3 length is 15 residues. In nucleotides, the CDR3 is TGTGCCAGCAGTGCCAAAGTAGGACTAAGGAATGAGCAGTTCTTC. Translating gives CASSAKVGLRNEQFF.

This clonotype appeared once. The rearrangement uses TRBV4-2 and TRBJ2-1; TRBD1 agrees at 9 bases. The DNA end is a closer match to TRBJ2-7, so the J assignment may be wrong. CDR1 LGHNA and CDR2 YNFKEQ come from the germline V gene. The CDR3 has 16 amino acids. CDR3 nucleotide sequence: TGTGCCAGCAGCCAAGCAGGACAGGGGAACTACAATGAGCAGTACTTC. Protein product: CASSQAGQGNYNEQYF.

The rearrangement links TRBV2 to TRBJ2-5, with D tentatively TRBD1 (8 bases). V lost 7 bases and J lost 2, with 17 bases in between. CDR3 length: 15 amino acids. CDR1 and CDR2 from the germline V gene are SNHLY and FYNNEI. CDR3 in amino acids: CASTRQGRGQETQYF. In nucleotides, the CDR3 is TGTGCCAGCACCAGACAGGGGAGGGGGCAAGAGACCCAGTACTTC.

This clonotype was recorded once. The junction differs from germline at one of its ends, possibly a read error. This chain uses TRBV12-3 or TRBV12-4 with TRBJ2-3; either TRBD1 or TRBD2 may fit D (5 bases each). CDR3 length equals 14 residues. The CDR3 bases are TGTGCCTGCAGTTTAGTCCTGGGGGCAGATACGCAGTATTTT. It is translated as CACSLVLGADTQYF.

This clonotype was counted a few times. The chain has TRBV7-8 and TRBJ2-1; the D is unclear. Germline V gene sequence: CDR1 SGHVS, CDR2 FQNEAQ. The V and J ends lost 2 bases and 0 bases respectively, with 14 bases between them. There are 17 residues in the CDR3. CDR3 protein: CASSLSLNPSSYNEQFF. DNA for the CDR3: TGTGCCAGCAGCTTATCATTGAATCCGAGCTCCTACAATGAGCAGTTCTTC.

This clonotype has a handful of counts. The rearrangement joins TRBV27 to TRBJ2-7, with 8 bases matching TRBD2. V was pared by 6 bases and J by 2 bases, with 3 bases of the junction left unmatched. The CDR3 extends over 13 amino acids. Per the germline V gene, CDR1 is MNHEY and CDR2 is SMNVEV (reference sequence). CDR3 nucleotide sequence: TGTGCCAGCAGGCGGGGGGCCACCTACGAGCAGTACTTC. Translated, it gives CASRRGATYEQYF.

V is TRBV5-1 and J is TRBJ2-1; maybe TRBD2 (6 bases). Trimming took 4 bases from V and 8 from J, leaving 22 bases between them. There are 16 residues in the CDR3. CDR1 and CDR2 (germline): SGHRS, YFSETQ. CDR3 protein: CASSPSGWGEIDEQFF. DNA for the CDR3: TGCGCCAGCAGCCCGTCCGGGTGGGGGGAGATTGATGAGCAGTTCTTC.

The V call is TRBV28, the J call TRBJ2-5, with D unclear. CDR1 and CDR2 from the germline V gene are MDHEN and SYDVKM. The CDR3 consists of 13 residues. V gave up 6 bases and J gave up 2 bases, with 10 bases separating them. For the CDR3, the DNA is TGTGCCAGCAGAAAAACCGGGCAAGAGACCCAGTACTTC. Translated, it gives CASRKTGQETQYF.

Regarding this clonotype: A much larger clonotype is one base distant, so this may be a read error. The rearrangement links TRBV20-1 to TRBJ2-5; 11 nucleotides line up with TRBD2. The J call may not be correct, given that the DNA end is closer to TRBJ2-1. In germline, CDR1 is DFQATT, CDR2 SNEGSKA (reference sequence). This CDR3 contains 15 residues. The DNA of the CDR3 is TGCAGTGCTAGAGACCTTAGCGGGGGGGCAGAGACCCAGTTCTTC. It yields the protein CSARDLSGGAETQFF.

V and J are TRBV25-1 and TRBJ2-3; D is ambiguous. The CDR3 covers 13 residues. Germline CDR1 and CDR2: MGHDK and SYGVNS. Trimming left V 6 bases short and J 1 base short, with 8 bases between. This CDR3 is CASSKEGTDTQYF. The CDR3 DNA reads TGTGCCAGCAGCAAGGAAGGCACAGATACGCAGTATTTT.

The sample holds many counts of this clonotype. The V gene is TRBV9, the J gene TRBJ1-2, with a weak D call TRBD1 (5 bases). CDR3 length equals 13 residues. Germline V gene data show CDR1 as SGDLS and CDR2 as YYNGEE. V was trimmed by 4 bases and J by 4 bases, leaving 11 bases between them. The CDR3 is CASSPDGGYGYTF. DNA for the CDR3: TGTGCCAGCAGCCCCGATGGGGGCTATGGCTACACCTTC. The whole variable domain, filled in from reference TRBV9 and TRBJ1-2, reads DSGVTQTPKHLITATGQRVTLRCSPRSGDLSVYWYQQSLDQGLQFLIQYYNGEERAKGNILERFSAQQFPDLHSELNLSSLELGDSALYFCASSPDGGYGYTFGSGTRLTVV.

The sample holds one count of this clonotype. The chain employs TRBV28 and TRBJ2-7, with D uncertain. The CDR3 sequence is 14 residues long. The V and J ends lost 4 bases and 0 bases respectively, with 10 bases between them. Germline V CDR1 and CDR2: MDHEN, SYDVKM. The CDR3 DNA sequence: TGTGCCAGCAGTTCTGACGTTAGCTCCTACGAGCAGTACTTC. It specifies CASSSDVSSYEQYF.

The chain recombines TRBV7-9 with TRBJ1-1, with D possibly being TRBD1 (5 bases). V dropped 5 bases and J dropped 3 bases, with 16 bases sitting between them. Per germline, CDR1 SEHNR and CDR2 FQNEAQ (reference sequence). The CDR3 length is 15 residues. The CDR3 DNA sequence: TGTGCCAGCAGCCTGGCCGGGACCTGGGACACTGAAGCTTTCTTT. As protein: CASSLAGTWDTEAFF.

The chain recombines TRBV25-1 with TRBJ2-5; D may be TRBD2 (6 bases). The germline V gene encodes CDR1 MGHDK and CDR2 SYGVNS. With 3 bases removed from V and 3 bases from J, the gap between germline ends came to 14 bases. This CDR3 comprises 15 residues. CDR3 region: CASSDPSEGKETQYF. The CDR3 DNA follows: TGTGCCAGCAGTGACCCCTCGGAGGGGAAAGAGACCCAGTACTTC.

This chain connects TRBV4-1 to TRBJ1-4; possible D gene TRBD1, 5 bases. V was clipped by 4 bases and J by 3 bases, with 12 bases between them. The germline CDR1 and CDR2 sequences are MGHRA and YSYEKL. The CDR3 consists of 15 residues. Here the CDR3 reads CASSRGGGANEKLFF. The CDR3 bases are TGCGCCAGCAGCCGAGGAGGAGGGGCTAATGAAAAACTGTTTTTT.

The V gene is TRBV5-1, the J gene TRBJ2-3; TRBD2 aligns across 11 bases. The CDR3 sequence is 15 residues long. CDR1 and CDR2 (germline): SGHRS, YFSETQ. V shed 2 bases, J shed 4 bases, and the junction held 3 bases outside the gene matches. The CDR3 DNA reads TGCGCCAGCAGCTTTACGACTAGCGGGGCAGATACGCAGTATTTT. The encoded protein is CASSFTTSGADTQYF. The variable domain in full, completed from reference TRBV5-1 and TRBJ2-3, reads KAGVTQTPRYLIKTRGQQVTLSCSPISGHRSVSWYQQTPGQGLQFLFEYFSETQRNKGNFPGRFSGRQFSNSRSEMNVSTLELGDSALYLCASSFTTSGADTQYFGPGTRLTVL.